The present TCR beta chain was sequenced within a study of T cells in Graves' hyperthyroidism and ophthalmopathy (dated by TCRdb to the late 2010s). Context from the whole study: Peripheral blood samples were taken at the time of initial diagnosis, prior to any treatment. The 75 to 100 discovery patients were randomly divided into training and test sets at a 7:3 ratio. The paper reports TCR Vbeta CDR3 sequencing of some 140 peripheral blood samples: under 45 ophthalmopathy, roughly 80 hyperthyroidism and around 17 progressor patients. Once sampling was done, hyperthyroidism patients were given methimazole at a starting dose of 30 mg daily, whereas ophthalmopathy patients were given high-dose intravenous methylprednisolone. Prospective prediction of ophthalmopathy was tested in an independent validation cohort consisting of about 20 hyperthyroidism patients and more than 15 patients who later progressed to ophthalmopathy. In addition, the study compared T-cell repertoires in thyroid tissue and in blood from about six Graves' hyperthyroidism patients. A discovery cohort of about 95 patients, about 43 with Graves' ophthalmopathy and 55 to 60 with stable Graves' hyperthyroidism, was used to find distinguishing TCR V-J signatures.

The paper as a whole reports these results and caveats: In cross-validation, a model built on a 13 V-J signature told ophthalmopathy apart from stable hyperthyroidism with approximately 90% sensitivity and about 81% specificity, and in testing the same model reached 80%/75%. Most expanded thyroid clonotypes (frequency above 0.001) were also detected in blood, suggesting blood repertoires may reflect thyroid immune responses. In validation, the model predicted progression to ophthalmopathy with approximately 70% sensitivity and 72% to 85% specificity, a median of 6.5 months before onset. Sample size was not statistically predetermined, and investigators were not blinded to group allocation.

Amplification of TCR beta CDR3 regions was carried out from RNA transcripts. A first-round RT-PCR of the TCR CDR3 used the HTBI primer set with the Qiagen OneStep RT-PCR kit. The libraries were constructed in a second round of multiplex PCR and then size-selected and purified. Sequencing of the libraries was done on an Illumina HiSeq2000 using paired-end 100 bp reads. On the study's bioinformatics: SOAPnuke was used to process the raw data, with reads discarded if the reads contained adapters or uncalled bases, had a mean Phred below 15, or lacked an exact constant-primer or identifier match. COPE v1.2.5 was used to merge high-quality paired reads, and clonotypes were defined as unique nucleotide sequences. Clonotypes were aligned to IMGT TRBV, TRBD and TRBJ reference segments using MiTCR v1.1. Analysis was restricted to V-J combinations with a frequency above 0.0001, which covered 98% to 99.2% of repertoires. A TCS score was defined as the ratio of F50 (clonal expansion) to E x V (chaos), with BLOSUM62-based TCRdist applied between CDR3 peptides within each V-J. Welch's t-statistics and random forest reduced approximately 520 V-J features to 10 to 15, which were used in a naive Bayes classifier (R e1071). TCRdb trimmed public reads at Q25 via fastp, called clones via MiXCR and kept in-frame beta chains. Entries that share a CDR3 protein sequence are merged under the most common genes and DNA. What appears here as the V and J calls and clone size reflects TCRdb's work, not the paper's. The sample table contains around 570,000 distinct CDR3 sequences; only one count was recorded for roughly 21% of them. The top ten clonotypes cover roughly 44% of the sample.

This clonotype was seen many times. Which antigen it targets is not known. Nothing much larger sits one base from this clone, and base qualities are not available. Spanning cysteine to phenylalanine, the CDR3 consists of 17 amino acids. CDR3 DNA only is kept here, 51 bases in frame from base 1. V is pruned by 5 bases and J by 4 bases, leaving 12 bases of the junction without a gene match. CDR1 MDHEN and CDR2 SYDVKM are derived from the germline V gene. In the ophthalmopathy patients, disease was moderately to severely active, with a Clinical Activity Score of 3 or more, a NOSPECS grade of 4 or more, and a duration of less than 3 months. Any patient with an uncontrolled infection, another autoimmune disease, pregnancy or lactation was excluded. Diagnoses relied on clinical symptoms, serum thyroxine and TRAb, thyroid ultrasound and orbital computed tomography. PBMCs were isolated from around 10 ml of fresh peripheral blood by Ficoll-Paque density gradient centrifugation. Trizol reagent was used to extract total RNA, and RNA quality was then checked on an Agilent 2100 Bioanalyzer.

The clonotype was recovered from a man in his forties or fifties with Graves' ophthalmopathy. The chain joins TRBV28 to TRBJ1-5; 9 bases in the junction line up with TRBD1. Sequencing was carried out using blood. The CDR3 protein: CASSATQGARLNQPQHF. DNA sequence: TGTGCCAGCAGTGCAACACAGGGGGCCCGCCTGAATCAGCCCCAGCATTTT.